The next 19 T cell receptor beta chains were all read from a single sample in a study of shared clonotypes between healthy human individuals. TCRdb's copy holds only in-frame clones and misses some; the assay was immunoSEQ multiplex PCR. Here the sample spans roughly 720,000 clones, about 90% being singletons. The material sequenced was memory CD8+ T cells from PBMCs. The subset is: CD45RO+ cells pooled with CCR7-negative TemRA cells. These TCRs come from a man younger than 30 in good health. Some clones in this sample may be carry-over from other donors' samples.

This chain joins TRBV19 and TRBJ1-1; D call uncertain. With 6 bases removed from V and 4 bases from J, the gap between germline ends came to 15 bases. Looked up from germline, CDR1 is LNHDA and CDR2 is SQIVND (reference sequence). The CDR3 is 14 amino acids. CDR3 coding DNA: TGTGCCAGTAGGCTCGAAATGGCAGGCACTGAAGCTTTCTTT. It specifies CASRLEMAGTEAFF.

The chain links TRBV21-1 to TRBJ2-1; TRBD1 is taken as the D call from the table, unchecked against the DNA. TRBV21-1 counts as a pseudogene. This CDR3 spans 16 amino acids. The chain's CDR3 is CASSKGGHPRHNEQFF. The DNA for the CDR3 is TGTGCCAGCAGCAAAGGTGGACACCCTCGGCACAATGAGCAGTTCTTC.

The chain recombines TRBV28 with TRBJ1-2; TRBD1 is a possible D gene (6 bases). The ends were cut back, 6 bases at V and 5 bases at J, with 28 bases in the middle. The CDR3 is made up of 18 amino acids. CDR1 and CDR2 from the germline V gene are MDHEN and SYDVKM. For the CDR3, the DNA is TGTGCCAGCAGCCGTCGATACGCGGGGGCACAAAATCCGTATGGCTACACCTTC. It encodes CASSRRYAGAQNPYGYTF.

To note about this clone: In the same sample, other DNA sequences code for this CDR3. The J gene is TRBJ2-1, the V gene TRBV9; D gene ambiguous. V lost 0 bases, J lost 9 bases, and 4 bases lay in between. Germline loops: CDR1 SGDLS, CDR2 YYNGEE. CDR3 length: 11 residues. The CDR3 region is CASSVGSEQFF. The CDR3 DNA reads as TGTGCCAGCAGCGTAGGGAGTGAGCAGTTCTTC.

The V call is TRBV9, the J call TRBJ2-6; D is perhaps TRBD2 (5 bases). Germline V gene sequence: CDR1 SGDLS, CDR2 YYNGEE. V lost 0 bases to trimming and J lost 0 bases, with 10 bases between them. The CDR3 is 17 residues long. CDR3 sequence (DNA): TGTGCCAGCAGCGTAGATGGACTCCCCTCTGGGGCCAACGTCCTGACTTTC. It codes for CASSVDGLPSGANVLTF.

The V gene is TRBV18, the J gene TRBJ2-1, with 10 bases lining up with TRBD1. This CDR3 has 15 residues. V lost 5 bases and J lost 4; bases outside the gene matches: 5. CDR1 KGHSH and CDR2 LQKENI come from the germline V gene. The CDR3 sequence is CASSVDRGLYNEQFF. The CDR3 DNA reads as TGTGCCAGCTCAGTAGACAGGGGGCTTTACAATGAGCAGTTCTTC.

The gene calls are TRBV11-1 and TRBJ2-1; D is unclear. Between the trimmed V and J ends, which lost 5 bases and 8 bases, there was a span of 13 bases. Germline CDR1 reads SGHAT; CDR2 reads FQDESV (reference sequence). This CDR3 has 13 amino acids. CDR3 sequence reads: CASSLRSWYEQFF. CDR3 DNA sequence: TGTGCCAGCAGCCTCCGGAGTTGGTATGAGCAGTTCTTC.

The J gene is TRBJ2-1, the V gene TRBV7-3; no reliable D call. Trimming shortened V by 5 bases and J by 10 bases, and 15 bases separated the two germline ends. This CDR3 is built from 13 residues. Germline V gives CDR1 SGHTA, CDR2 FQGTGA. The CDR3 sequence: CASSPIAVGEQFF. The CDR3 DNA sequence: TGTGCCAGCAGCCCAATAGCCGTCGGAGAGCAGTTCTTC.

The rearrangement uses TRBV9 and TRBJ2-2; D is undetermined. V lost 0 bases and J lost 1, with 16 bases in between. Germline lookup yields CDR1 SGDLS and CDR2 YYNGEE. The CDR3 loop spans 18 amino acids. The DNA of the CDR3 is TGTGCCAGCAGCGTAGTCCCTTCGTGGGCGGAGAACACCGGGGAGCTGTTTTTT. Encoded protein: CASSVVPSWAENTGELFF.

V is TRBV7-9 and J is TRBJ2-7, with D possibly matching TRBD1 (5 bases). The CDR3 runs to 14 residues. Germline CDR1 is SEHNR and CDR2 is FQNEAQ (reference sequence). Between the trimmed V and J ends, which lost 4 bases and 5 bases, there was a span of 15 bases. DNA for the CDR3: TGTGCCAGCAGCTCCCGGAACAGGAACGACGAGCAGTACTTC. It codes for CASSSRNRNDEQYF.

The CDR3 region is CASTPSVWMNTEAFF. The DNA for the CDR3 is TGTGCCAGCACCCCCTCTGTTTGGATGAACACTGAAGCTTTCTTT. The chain joins TRBV6-5 to TRBJ1-1, with unresolved D. Looked up from germline, CDR1 is MNHEY and CDR2 is SVGAGI. Trimming stripped 7 bases from V and 0 bases from J, with 15 bases between. CDR3 length: 15 amino acids.

CDR3 protein: CASSTRTGYQGAFF. CDR3 DNA sequence: TGTGCCAGCAGCACTAGGACAGGGTACCAAGGGGCTTTCTTT. This chain connects TRBV13 to TRBJ1-1, with 8 bases identical to TRBD1. Germline CDR1 PRHDT, CDR2 FYEKMQ (reference sequence). The CDR3 contains 14 residues. V shed 5 bases and J 11 bases; nucleotides not matched to a gene: 13.

This clone was recorded once. The chain carries TRBV18 and TRBJ2-7; D call uncertain. CDR1 and CDR2 from the germline V gene are KGHSH and LQKENI. This CDR3 has 14 amino acids. V lost 6 bases, J lost 4 bases, and 16 bases lay in between. The CDR3 protein is CASSPPGAGYEQYF. The CDR3 coding sequence is TGTGCCAGCTCGCCGCCGGGCGCAGGATACGAGCAGTACTTC.

This clone was counted a single time. The rearrangement links TRBV7-9 to TRBJ2-7; D not resolved. Germline CDR1 SEHNR, CDR2 FQNEAQ (reference sequence). The CDR3 sequence is 12 residues long. V dropped 5 bases and J dropped 3 bases, with 8 bases sitting between them. In DNA, the CDR3 is TGTGCCAGCAGCCCATACTACTACGAGCAGTACTTC. Encoded protein: CASSPYYYEQYF.

The chain couples TRBV19 to TRBJ1-1; D is unclear. V was trimmed by 3 bases and J by 4 bases, leaving 24 bases between them. Per germline, CDR1 LNHDA and CDR2 SQIVND (reference sequence). The CDR3 is made up of 18 amino acids. The CDR3 here is CASSIFRTGLKMGTEAFF. The DNA of the CDR3 is TGTGCCAGTAGTATCTTCCGTACCGGGCTAAAAATGGGCACTGAAGCTTTCTTT.

The V gene is TRBV28, the J gene TRBJ1-4, with a weak D call TRBD1 (5 bases). V lost 10 bases to trimming and J lost 8 bases, with 8 bases between them. The CDR3 spans 10 residues. Germline lookup yields CDR1 MDHEN and CDR2 SYDVKM. CDR3 nucleotides: TGTGCCACCGGGGCCGAAAAACTGTTTTTT. Translation gives CATGAEKLFF.

The chain has TRBV27 and TRBJ2-1; possibly TRBD2 for D (6 bases). The germline gives CDR1 MNHEY, CDR2 SMNVEV (reference sequence). CDR3 size: 14 residues. V lost 5 bases and J 6 bases, leaving 14 bases between the germline ends. The CDR3 spells CASSNGGTGNEQFF. The CDR3 bases are TGTGCCAGCAGTAACGGAGGGACTGGCAATGAGCAGTTCTTC.

J is TRBJ2-7 and V is TRBV6-6; maybe TRBD1 (6 bases). CDR1 is MNHNY, CDR2 SVGAGI, per germline (reference sequence). The ends were cut back, 2 bases at V and 3 bases at J, with 11 bases in the middle. This CDR3 contains 14 residues. CDR3 sequence (DNA): TGTGCCAGCAGTTACGTAGGGGGTGGCTACGAGCAGTACTTC. This encodes CASSYVGGGYEQYF.

The J gene is TRBJ2-1, the V gene TRBV29-1; 10 bases map to TRBD2. Germline V gene sequence: CDR1 SQVTM, CDR2 ANQGSEA. V was pared by 4 bases and J by 7 bases, with 7 bases of the junction left unmatched. This CDR3 has 14 amino acids. The CDR3 loop is CSVGTTSGSNEQFF. CDR3 sequence (DNA): TGCAGCGTTGGGACGACTAGCGGGTCGAATGAGCAGTTCTTC.